These T cell receptor beta chains were read from a single sample in a study of blood T cell repertoires in COVID-19. Data came from immunoSEQ multiplex PCR; TCRdb stores just in-frame clones and leaves some out. The sample records tens of thousands of clones, approximately 90% being singletons. What was sequenced was peripheral blood. These receptors all come from a woman older than 75 with active COVID-19. The CDR3 runs from the conserved cysteine through the conserved F or W. A D gene is named only where the DNA matches it firmly. Some rows have no size entry. The others give once, few or many, or a class for an expanded clone.

.	TRBJ1-2	TRBV28	once	TGTGCCAGCAGTTTATTAGTAGGGGAATATGGCTACACCTTC	CASSLLVGEYGYTF
.	TRBJ1-1	TRBV19	.	TGTGCCAGTAGTTCCCCCCCCGGGACACCAAATCGAGTGAACACTGAAGCTTTCTTT	CASSSPPGTPNRVNTEAFF
TRBD1	TRBJ1-2	TRBV5-6	.	TGTGCCAGCAGCTTGGGGACAGGGATCCCTACGCATGGCTACACCTTC	CASSLGTGIPTHGYTF
TRBD1	TRBJ1-2	TRBV18	few	TGTGCCAGCTCACCCTCGACAGGGCCTAACTATGGCTACACCTTC	CASSPSTGPNYGYTF
TRBD2	TRBJ2-3	TRBV7-9	.	TGTGCCAGCAGCTCGGGAGCGGGAGGTTGGACAGATACGCAGTATTTT	CASSSGAGGWTDTQYF
.	TRBJ2-7	TRBV6-6	.	TGTGCCAGCAGTTACCTTGCGCCGTCCTACGAGCAGTACTTC	CASSYLAPSYEQYF
TRBD1	TRBJ1-2	TRBV7-9	.	TGTGCCAGCAGCTCATCTACACGACAGGGATTGAACTATGGCTACACCTTC	CASSSSTRQGLNYGYTF
.	TRBJ2-7	TRBV2	once	TGTGCCAGCATGGGGGGGCTTAGCTCCTACGAGCAGTACTTC	CASMGGLSSYEQYF
.	TRBJ2-1	TRBV5-4	.	TGTGCCAGCAGCTCCATCTACAATGAGCAGTTCTTC	CASSSIYNEQFF
.	TRBJ2-7	TRBV28	.	TGTGCCAGCAGTAGAGGGCAGGGGTTGGACGAGCAGTACTTC	CASSRGQGLDEQYF
.	TRBJ1-2	TRBV27	.	TGTGCCAGCAGGGGAGTTAACTATGGCTACACCTTC	CASRGVNYGYTF
.	TRBJ2-7	TRBV5-5	.	TGTGCCAGCAGCTTACAGGGACCCTACGAGCAGTACTTC	CASSLQGPYEQYF
TRBD1	TRBJ1-5	TRBV2	once	TGTGCCAGCAGTGGAGTAGGGACAGGGAAGGGGCAGCCCCAGCATTTT	CASSGVGTGKGQPQHF
.	TRBJ2-7	TRBV6-2/TRBV6-3	.	TGTGCCAGCAGTCGCACCGGGATCTACGAGCAGTACTTC	CASSRTGIYEQYF
.	TRBJ1-1	TRBV6-5	.	TGTGCCAGCAGTCGAGGGACATATGGCACTGAAGCTTTCTTT	CASSRGTYGTEAFF
.	TRBJ2-2	TRBV30	.	TGTGCCTGGAAGGGCCAGGGTCCCACCGGGGAGCTGTTTTTT	CAWKGQGPTGELFF
.	TRBJ1-1	TRBV5-1	.	TGCGCCAGCAGCTCAACCCCTCGGGGGAAGCCTGAAGCTTTCTTT	CASSSTPRGKPEAFF
TRBD2	TRBJ2-1	TRBV7-2	.	TGTGCCAGCAGCTTCCCTACTAGCGGGAGCGGGGAGCAGTTCTTC	CASSFPTSGSGEQFF
TRBD1	TRBJ2-1	TRBV24-1	once	TGTGCCACCAGTGATTTGCCAGGGGGCCCCACCAATGAGCAGTTCTTC	CATSDLPGGPTNEQFF
TRBD2	TRBJ2-7	TRBV11-2	.	TGTGCCAGCAGCTTAGGACTAGCGGGAGTCTACGAGCAGTACTTC	CASSLGLAGVYEQYF
.	TRBJ2-1	TRBV3-1/TRBV3-2	once	TGTGCCAGCAGCCAGCGGAGCAATGAGCAGTTCTTC	CASSQRSNEQFF
TRBD2	TRBJ2-3	TRBV9	.	TGTGCCAGCAGCGTAGACAGCGGGGGGACAGATACGCAGTATTTT	CASSVDSGGTDTQYF
TRBD1	TRBJ2-7	TRBV7-9	.	TGTGCCAGCAGCTTGATTTCCGGGACAGGGGGCGGCGAGCAGTACTTC	CASSLISGTGGGEQYF
TRBD1	TRBJ2-3	TRBV7-9	.	TGTGCCAGCAGCTTGGGACAGGGAACCACAGATACGCAGTATTTT	CASSLGQGTTDTQYF
TRBD1	TRBJ1-1	TRBV11-2	.	TGTGCCAGCAGCTTAGAAGGGTGGTGGGACAGGGGGCATCGGAACACTGAAGCTTTCTTT	CASSLEGWWDRGHRNTEAFF
TRBD1	TRBJ1-1	TRBV10-1	.	TGCGCCAGCAGTGAGTACGAAGGGGGCCCGAACACTGAAGCTTTCTTT	CASSEYEGGPNTEAFF
.	TRBJ1-5	TRBV9	.	TGTGCCAGCAGCGTAGGGCAGGGCAATCAGCCCCAGCATTTT	CASSVGQGNQPQHF
TRBD2	TRBJ2-3	TRBV15	.	TGTGCCACCAGCAGACCTATAGCGGGAGGGTCCGATACGCAGTATTTT	CATSRPIAGGSDTQYF
.	TRBJ2-1	TRBV7-8	.	TGTGCCAGCAGCCGACCGGGCAATGAGCAGTTCTTC	CASSRPGNEQFF
.	TRBJ2-7	TRBV3-1/TRBV3-2	.	TGTGCCAGCAGCCGGGACTCCGTACCCGAGGAGCAGTACTTC	CASSRDSVPEEQYF
.	TRBJ2-2	TRBV2	.	TGTGCCAGCGGCAGCAGGGGCCGCGTCACCGGGGAGCTGTTTTTT	CASGSRGRVTGELFF
TRBD1	TRBJ2-5	TRBV9	.	TGTGCCAGCAGCGCCCCCCAGGGGGCAGAGACCCAGTACTTC	CASSAPQGAETQYF
TRBD1	TRBJ1-3	TRBV5-1	.	TGCGCCAGCAGTCCCGGGACAGCCGGAAACACCATATATTTT	CASSPGTAGNTIYF
.	TRBJ2-3	TRBV29-1	few	TGCAGCGTTGGGCGGGTCCCTAGCACAGATACGCAGTATTTT	CSVGRVPSTDTQYF
TRBD1	TRBJ2-2	TRBV5-4	.	TGTGCCAGCAGCTTGAAGACAGGGACCGGGGAGCTGTTTTTT	CASSLKTGTGELFF
TRBD2	TRBJ2-7	TRBV5-1	.	TGCGCCAGCAGCTTAACTAGCGGTACCTACGAGCAGTACTTC	CASSLTSGTYEQYF
.	TRBJ1-2	TRBV28	.	TGTGCCAGCAGTTTAGGAGGGGTCGGCTATGGCTACACCTTC	CASSLGGVGYGYTF
TRBD2	TRBJ2-5	TRBV5-4	.	TGTGCCAGCACCCTAGGGCTAGCGGGAAGCGCTCAAGAGACCCAGTACTTC	CASTLGLAGSAQETQYF
.	TRBJ1-5	TRBV27	once	TGTGCCAGCAGTCAACTTGGACAGTTCGGCAATCAGCCCCAGCATTTT	CASSQLGQFGNQPQHF
TRBD2	TRBJ2-3	TRBV7-3	.	TGTGCCAGCAGCGACACCGGGACTAGGGAACGCACAGATACGCAGTATTTT	CASSDTGTRERTDTQYF
.	TRBJ1-1	TRBV5-6	.	TGTGCCAGCAGCCCCGCCACAGGGACTGAAGCTTTCTTT	CASSPATGTEAFF
.	TRBJ1-4	TRBV6-5	.	TGTGCCAGCCGGGGGAGGGCAACTAATGAAAAACTGTTTTTT	CASRGRATNEKLFF
.	TRBJ2-4	TRBV16	.	TGTGCCAGCAGCCAATCAACGGTCAGGAACATTCAGTACTTC	CASSQSTVRNIQYF
.	TRBJ1-5	TRBV28	.	TGTGCCAGCAGCACAGGGACGAGCAATCAGCCCCAGCATTTT	CASSTGTSNQPQHF
TRBD1	TRBJ1-2	TRBV5-6	.	TGTGCCAGCAGCTCCGGGACAGGGCCCTATGGCTACACCTTC	CASSSGTGPYGYTF
TRBD1	TRBJ2-6	TRBV19	.	TGTGCCAGTAGCCAGAATCGGCCGGGACAGGGGCCCTCTGGGGCCAACGTCCTGACTTTC	CASSQNRPGQGPSGANVLTF
TRBD1	TRBJ1-5	TRBV25-1	.	TGTGCCAGCAGCCCGACAGGGCCGAGCAATCAGCCCCAGCATTTT	CASSPTGPSNQPQHF
.	TRBJ2-1	TRBV6-6	.	TGTGCCAGCAGTTACATTCTTCCTGGGCAGGGGGGGCAGTTCTTC	CASSYILPGQGGQFF
TRBD2	TRBJ2-5	TRBV7-3	.	TGTGCCAGCAGCCGGGGGACTAGCGGGAGGGTTGAGACCCAGTACTTC	CASSRGTSGRVETQYF